Listed below are T cell receptor beta chains from one sample, sequenced in a study of T cell responses to AZD1222 COVID-19 vaccine. This table comes from immunoSEQ multiplex PCR, and its TCRdb copy is limited to in-frame clones, with some not included. The data show roughly 150,000 clones, with approximately 94% seen just once and around 5.4% held by the top ten. Sequencing used peripheral blood, obtained on day 0 of AZD1222 vaccination. Receptors were obtained from an adult in good health. Each CDR3 is given with its conserved first and last residue. A D gene is named only where the DNA matches it firmly. Size values are once, few and many counts, or a class for expanded clones, and some rows have none.

DNA,CDR3,D,V,J,size
TGTGCCAGCAGCCTTCTGACAGGGTATTTCGATAATTCACCCCTCCACTTT,CASSLLTGYFDNSPLHF,TRBD1,TRBV3-1/TRBV3-2,TRBJ1-6,-
TGTGCCAGCAGCGTTGGTTTTAATGAGCAGTTCTTC,CASSVGFNEQFF,-,TRBV9,TRBJ2-1,-
TGTGCCAGCAGCTTATTAGTTAGGAAGGACACTGAAGCTTTCTTT,CASSLLVRKDTEAFF,-,TRBV7-8,TRBJ1-1,-
TGTGCCAGCAGCCAAGGGAGGCAGACCCAGTACTTC,CASSQGRQTQYF,-,TRBV3-1/TRBV3-2,TRBJ2-5,-
TGTGCCAGCAGCTTCATAGGGTCTGGAAGCGAGCAGTACTTC,CASSFIGSGSEQYF,-,TRBV5-4,TRBJ2-7,-
TGTGCCAGCAGCGAGACTAGCGGGAGGGCCGCCAATGAGCAGTTCTTC,CASSETSGRAANEQFF,TRBD2,TRBV5-4,TRBJ2-1,-
TGTGCCAGCAAGGAAAGGGGGCGCCCCGGTTCACCCCTCCACTTT,CASKERGRPGSPLHF,TRBD1,TRBV27,TRBJ1-6,-
TGTGCCAGCAGCTTAGACAGCAATTCACCCCTCCACTTT,CASSLDSNSPLHF,-,TRBV11-3,TRBJ1-6,-
TGCAGCGTTTCCCCCACAGGGCAAGATACGCAGTATTTT,CSVSPTGQDTQYF,-,TRBV29-1,TRBJ2-3,-
TGTGCCAGCAGCGTAGGGGGACTAAGCTACGAGCAGTACTTC,CASSVGGLSYEQYF,TRBD2,TRBV9,TRBJ2-7,-
TGTGCCACCAGCGGAAACCGACATGTTAATGAGCAGTTCTTC,CATSGNRHVNEQFF,-,TRBV15,TRBJ2-1,-
TGTGCCAGCACCCACTCTGGGGCCAACGTCCTGACTTTC,CASTHSGANVLTF,-,TRBV27,TRBJ2-6,once
TGTGCCAGCAGCTTAGTCGACAATAATTCACCCCTCCACTTT,CASSLVDNNSPLHF,-,TRBV7-6,TRBJ1-6,-
TGCGCCAGCAGCCAAGATCGACGGGGGAGAAGGTGGGGTAACGAAGCTTTCTTT,CASSQDRRGRRWGNEAFF,-,TRBV4-3,TRBJ1-1,few
TGTGCCAGCAGAAAACCAGCCGGAAACACCATATATTTT,CASRKPAGNTIYF,-,TRBV6-5,TRBJ1-3,-
TGTGCCAGCAGCCCCCGTATGAGCACTGAAGCTTTCTTT,CASSPRMSTEAFF,-,TRBV7-9,TRBJ1-1,-
TGTGCCAGCAGCTTAGATCGGCGGGAGGGTGAGCAGTTCTTC,CASSLDRREGEQFF,TRBD2,TRBV7-2,TRBJ2-1,-
TGCAGCGTTGGGACAGGGAATCAGCCCCAGCATTTT,CSVGTGNQPQHF,TRBD1,TRBV29-1,TRBJ1-5,-
TGTGCCAGCAGCTCCCCGGGGACAGGGTTTGGAAACACCATATATTTT,CASSSPGTGFGNTIYF,TRBD1,TRBV25-1,TRBJ1-3,-
TGTGCCAGCAGCTCTGGGGGCTATGGCTACACCTTC,CASSSGGYGYTF,-,TRBV11-2,TRBJ1-2,-
TGTGCCAGCAGCCCCTATGGGACTAGCGGGGTTCTCACAGATACGCAGTATTTT,CASSPYGTSGVLTDTQYF,TRBD2,TRBV11-2,TRBJ2-3,-
TGCAGTGCTAGTGAGGGGTACGGAAACACCATATATTTT,CSASEGYGNTIYF,-,TRBV20-1,TRBJ1-3,-
TGTGCCAGCAGTTACCCGATAACAGGCTATGGCTACACCTTC,CASSYPITGYGYTF,-,TRBV6-2/TRBV6-3,TRBJ1-2,-
TGCGCCAGCAGCTTGGTAACCGGCAGGATGAACACTGAAGCTTTCTTT,CASSLVTGRMNTEAFF,-,TRBV5-1,TRBJ1-1,-
TGTGCCAGCAGCAAAGGGGACACCGTCTACGAGCAGTACTTC,CASSKGDTVYEQYF,-,TRBV21-1,TRBJ2-7,-
TGTGCCAGCAGCCGCTCCAAGACTAGCGCGCAGTATTTT,CASSRSKTSAQYF,TRBD2,TRBV5-4,TRBJ2-3,-